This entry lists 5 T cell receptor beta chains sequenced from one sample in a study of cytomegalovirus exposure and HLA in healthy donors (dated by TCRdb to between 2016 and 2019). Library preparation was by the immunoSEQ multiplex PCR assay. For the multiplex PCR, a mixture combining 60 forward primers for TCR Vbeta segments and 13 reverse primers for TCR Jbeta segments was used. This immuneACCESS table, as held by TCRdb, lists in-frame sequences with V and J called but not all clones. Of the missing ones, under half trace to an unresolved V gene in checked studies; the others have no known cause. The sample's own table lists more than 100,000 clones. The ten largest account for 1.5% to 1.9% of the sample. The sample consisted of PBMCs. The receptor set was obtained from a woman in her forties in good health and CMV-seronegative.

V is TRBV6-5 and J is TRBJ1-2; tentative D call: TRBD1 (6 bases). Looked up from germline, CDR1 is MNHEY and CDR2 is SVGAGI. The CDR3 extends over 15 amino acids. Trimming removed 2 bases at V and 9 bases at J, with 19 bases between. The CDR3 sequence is CASSYSSRGAGRYTF. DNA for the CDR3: TGTGCCAGCAGTTACAGTAGTCGGGGGGCAGGTCGCTACACCTTC.

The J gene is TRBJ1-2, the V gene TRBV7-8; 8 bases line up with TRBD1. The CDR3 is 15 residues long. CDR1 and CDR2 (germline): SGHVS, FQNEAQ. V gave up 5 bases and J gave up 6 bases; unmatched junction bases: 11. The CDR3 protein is CASSTSGGRYHGYTF. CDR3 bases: TGTGCCAGCAGCACCTCAGGGGGCAGGTACCATGGCTACACCTTC. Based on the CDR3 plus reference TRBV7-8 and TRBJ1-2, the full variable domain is GAGVSQSPRYKVAKRGQDVALRCDPISGHVSLFWYQQALGQGPEFLTYFQNEAQLDKSGLPSDRFFAERPEGSVSTLKIQRTQQEDSAVYLCASSTSGGRYHGYTFGSGTRLTVV.

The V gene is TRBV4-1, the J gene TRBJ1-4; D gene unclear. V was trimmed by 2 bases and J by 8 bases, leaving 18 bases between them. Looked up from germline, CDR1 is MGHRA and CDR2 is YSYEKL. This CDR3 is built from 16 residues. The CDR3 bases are TGCGCCAGCAGCCAAACATGGACTCGGGTGGGCGAAAAACTGTTTTTT. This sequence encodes CASSQTWTRVGEKLFF.

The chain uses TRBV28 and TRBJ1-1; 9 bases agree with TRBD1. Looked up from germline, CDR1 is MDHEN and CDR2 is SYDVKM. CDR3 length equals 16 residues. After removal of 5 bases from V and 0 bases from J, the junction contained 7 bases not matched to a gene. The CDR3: CASSADRGSMNTEAFF. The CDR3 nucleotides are TGTGCCAGCAGTGCCGACAGGGGGTCCATGAACACTGAAGCTTTCTTT.

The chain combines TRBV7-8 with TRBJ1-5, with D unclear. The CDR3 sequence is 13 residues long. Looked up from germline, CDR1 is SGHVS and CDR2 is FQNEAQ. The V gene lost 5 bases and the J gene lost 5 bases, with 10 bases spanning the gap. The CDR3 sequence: CASSAMEDQPQHF. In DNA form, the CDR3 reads TGTGCCAGCAGCGCCATGGAGGATCAGCCCCAGCATTTT.